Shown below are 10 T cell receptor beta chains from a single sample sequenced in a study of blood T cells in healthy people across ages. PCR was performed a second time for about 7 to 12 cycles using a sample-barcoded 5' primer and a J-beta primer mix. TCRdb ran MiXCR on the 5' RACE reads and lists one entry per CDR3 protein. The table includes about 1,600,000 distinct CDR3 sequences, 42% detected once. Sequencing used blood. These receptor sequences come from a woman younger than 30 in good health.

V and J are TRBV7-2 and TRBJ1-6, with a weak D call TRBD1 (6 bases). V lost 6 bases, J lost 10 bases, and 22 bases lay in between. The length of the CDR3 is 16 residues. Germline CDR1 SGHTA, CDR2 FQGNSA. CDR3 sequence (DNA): TGTGCCAGCAGGTTAACAGGGCCCACGTTGGGATCACCCCTCCACTTT. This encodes CASRLTGPTLGSPLHF.

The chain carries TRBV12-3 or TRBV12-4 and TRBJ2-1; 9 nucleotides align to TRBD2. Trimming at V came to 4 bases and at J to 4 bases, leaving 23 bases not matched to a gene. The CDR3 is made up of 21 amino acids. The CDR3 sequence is CASSSPRLAERWGGGYNEQFF. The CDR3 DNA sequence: TGTGCCAGCAGTTCACCCCGACTAGCGGAACGGTGGGGTGGTGGGTACAATGAGCAGTTCTTC.

The CDR3 DNA is TGCAGTGCTAGATTACCCGGGACAGTCAATCAGCCCCAGCATTTT. Amino acids: CSARLPGTVNQPQHF. V and J are TRBV20-1 and TRBJ1-5; TRBD1 aligns across 7 bases. This CDR3 region has 15 residues. J gave up 3 bases and V 2 bases, and 7 bases lay outside the gene matches. Germline V gene data show CDR1 as DFQATT and CDR2 as SNEGSKA (reference sequence).

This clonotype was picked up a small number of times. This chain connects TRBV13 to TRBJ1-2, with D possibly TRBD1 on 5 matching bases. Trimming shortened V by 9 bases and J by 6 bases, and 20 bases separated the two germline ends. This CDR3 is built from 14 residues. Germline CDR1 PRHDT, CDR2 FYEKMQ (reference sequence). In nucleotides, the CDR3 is TGTGCCAGGGAGATCTGGGGGGGAGGAGATGGCTACACCTTC. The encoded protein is CAREIWGGGDGYTF.

The CDR3 DNA reads TGTGCCAGCTCACCCTCGGACACCATCTATGGCTACACCTTC. Translated: CASSPSDTIYGYTF. The V gene is TRBV18, the J gene TRBJ1-2; D possibly corresponds to TRBD1 (5 bases). The CDR3 runs 14 residues. Trimming stripped 3 bases from V and 4 bases from J, with 12 bases between. CDR1 is KGHSH, CDR2 LQKENI, per germline.

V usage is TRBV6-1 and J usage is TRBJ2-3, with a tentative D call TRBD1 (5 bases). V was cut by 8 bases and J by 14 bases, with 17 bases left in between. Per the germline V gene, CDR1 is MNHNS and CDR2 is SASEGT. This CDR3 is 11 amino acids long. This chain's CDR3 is CASGVQGTTYF. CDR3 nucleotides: TGTGCCAGCGGTGTCCAGGGCACGACGTATTTT.

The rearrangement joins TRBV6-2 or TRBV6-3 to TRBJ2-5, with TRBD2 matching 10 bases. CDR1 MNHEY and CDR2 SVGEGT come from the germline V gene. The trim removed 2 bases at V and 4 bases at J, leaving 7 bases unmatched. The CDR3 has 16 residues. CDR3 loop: CASSYEAGGPRETQYF. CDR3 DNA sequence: TGTGCCAGCAGTTACGAAGCGGGGGGGCCTCGAGAGACCCAGTACTTC.

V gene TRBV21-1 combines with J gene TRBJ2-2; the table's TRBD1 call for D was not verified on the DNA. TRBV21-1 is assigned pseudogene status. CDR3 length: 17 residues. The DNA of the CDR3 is TGTGCCAGCAGCGGTGTCGCGGGGGGACCGTACACCGGGGAGCTGTTTTTT. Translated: CASSGVAGGPYTGELFF.

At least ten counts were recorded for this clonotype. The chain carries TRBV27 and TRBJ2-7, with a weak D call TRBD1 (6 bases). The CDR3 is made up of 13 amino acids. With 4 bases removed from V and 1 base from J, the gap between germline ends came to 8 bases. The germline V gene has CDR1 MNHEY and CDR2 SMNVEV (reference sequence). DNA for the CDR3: TGTGCCAGCAGTTACGGACAGTCCTACGAGCAGTACTTC. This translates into CASSYGQSYEQYF.

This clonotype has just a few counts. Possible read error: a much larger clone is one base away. The CDR3 coding sequence is TGTGCCAGCAGCCGGGACAGAACCTACAATGAGCAGTACTTC. Translating it yields CASSRDRTYNEQYF. The chain combines TRBV12-3 or TRBV12-4 with TRBJ2-1, with 7 bases aligning to TRBD1. With the DNA end fitting TRBJ2-7 better, the J assignment may be wrong. The CDR3 is 14 amino acids.